This TCR beta chain was sequenced in a study of T cells in Graves' hyperthyroidism and ophthalmopathy. Germline loops: CDR1 SGHRS, CDR2 YFSETQ. This CDR3 is 17 amino acids long. V shed 4 bases, J shed 5 bases, and the junction held 14 bases outside the gene matches. Amplification targeted TCR beta CDR3 regions from RNA transcripts. The TCR CDR3 was amplified in a first-round RT-PCR using the HTBI primer set. TCRdb processed the multiplex PCR reads anew with MiXCR; each CDR3 protein has one entry. This table has 90,000 to 120,000 distinct CDR3 sequences, more than 15% appearing once. This clonotype was observed a handful of times. Patients having uncontrolled infection, another autoimmune disease, pregnancy or lactation were not included. Clinicians diagnosed patients from clinical symptoms, serum thyroxine and TRAb, thyroid ultrasound and orbital computed tomography.

The sequence came from a woman in her fifties or sixties with Graves' hyperthyroidism. The sequencing input was blood. The chain links TRBV5-1 to TRBJ2-2, with TRBD2 matching 7 bases. The CDR3 region has the DNA TGCGCCAGCAGCATGAACCCTCAGCGGGGAGTAACCGGGGAGCTGTTTTTT. It yields the protein CASSMNPQRGVTGELFF.